The present TCR beta chain was sequenced within a study of response to subunit inactivated influenza vaccine. This clonotype was counted a few times. Its matching antigen is unknown. Germline V CDR1 and CDR2: DFQATT, SNEGSKA (reference sequence). The CDR3 sequence is 13 residues long. Trimming left V 3 bases short and J 8 bases short, with 14 bases between. MiXCR, run by TCRdb on the RT-PCR reads, gives a single entry per CDR3 protein. Of 600,000 to 700,000 distinct CDR3 sequences detected, about 14% appear once; the ten largest clones hold around 7.6%. General study results and limits: Authors suggested seasonal influenza vaccinations each recruit few new T cells.

Sequences were derived from PBMCs from blood, sampled around two weeks before vaccination. The receptor comes from a man aged 45-65 years who received an inactivated influenza vaccine. The chain employs TRBV20-1 and TRBJ1-5, with D possibly TRBD1 on 6 matching bases. CDR3 DNA sequence: TGCAGTGCTAGTCGGGGGGCAGGTGAGCCCCAGCATTTT. It yields the protein CSASRGAGEPQHF.